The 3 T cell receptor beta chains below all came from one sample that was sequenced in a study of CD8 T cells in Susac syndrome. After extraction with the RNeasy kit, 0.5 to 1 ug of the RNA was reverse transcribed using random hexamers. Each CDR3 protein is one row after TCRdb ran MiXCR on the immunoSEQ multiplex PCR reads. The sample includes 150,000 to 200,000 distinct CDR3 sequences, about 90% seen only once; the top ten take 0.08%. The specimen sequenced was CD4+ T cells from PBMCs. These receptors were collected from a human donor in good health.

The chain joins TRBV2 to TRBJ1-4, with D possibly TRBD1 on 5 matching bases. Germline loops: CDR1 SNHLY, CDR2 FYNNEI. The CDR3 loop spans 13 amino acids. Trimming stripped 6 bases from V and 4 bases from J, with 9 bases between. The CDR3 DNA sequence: TGTGCCAGCAGCGGGGCTAATAATGAAAAACTGTTTTTT. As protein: CASSGANNEKLFF. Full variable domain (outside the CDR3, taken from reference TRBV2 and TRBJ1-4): EPEVTQTPSHQVTQMGQEVILRCVPISNHLYFYWYRQILGQKVEFLVSFYNNEISEKSEIFDDQFSVERPDGSNFTLKIRSTKLEDSAMYFCASSGANNEKLFFGSGTQLSVL.

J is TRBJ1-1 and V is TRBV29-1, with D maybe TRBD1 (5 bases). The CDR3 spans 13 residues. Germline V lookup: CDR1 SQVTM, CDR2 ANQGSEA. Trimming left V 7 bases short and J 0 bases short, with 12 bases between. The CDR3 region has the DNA TGCAGCGCCGAATTGGGACTGAACACTGAAGCTTTCTTT. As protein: CSAELGLNTEAFF.

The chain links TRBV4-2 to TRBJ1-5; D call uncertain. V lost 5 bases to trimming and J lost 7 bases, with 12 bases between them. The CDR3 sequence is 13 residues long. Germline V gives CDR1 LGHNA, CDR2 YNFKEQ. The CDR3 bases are TGTGCCAGCAGCACAGAACACGGACAGCCCCAGCATTTT. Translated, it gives CASSTEHGQPQHF.